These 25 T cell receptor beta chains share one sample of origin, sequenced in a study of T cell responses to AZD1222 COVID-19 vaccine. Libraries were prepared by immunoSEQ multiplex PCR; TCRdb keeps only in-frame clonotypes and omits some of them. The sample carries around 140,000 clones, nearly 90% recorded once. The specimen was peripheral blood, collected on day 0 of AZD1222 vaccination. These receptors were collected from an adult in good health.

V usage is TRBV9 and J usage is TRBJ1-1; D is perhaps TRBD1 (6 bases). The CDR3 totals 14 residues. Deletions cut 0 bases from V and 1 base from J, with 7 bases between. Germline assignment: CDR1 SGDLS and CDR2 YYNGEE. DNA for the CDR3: TGTGCCAGCAGCGTAGCACAGGGGAACACTGAAGCTTTCTTT. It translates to CASSVAQGNTEAFF.

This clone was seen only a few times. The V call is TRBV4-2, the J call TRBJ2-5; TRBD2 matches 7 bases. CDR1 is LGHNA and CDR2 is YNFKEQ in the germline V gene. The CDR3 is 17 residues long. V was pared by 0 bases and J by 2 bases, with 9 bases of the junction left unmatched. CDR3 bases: TGTGCCAGCAGCCAAGAATTCGGGGGAGGGCCTCAAGAGACCCAGTACTTC. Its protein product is CASSQEFGGGPQETQYF.

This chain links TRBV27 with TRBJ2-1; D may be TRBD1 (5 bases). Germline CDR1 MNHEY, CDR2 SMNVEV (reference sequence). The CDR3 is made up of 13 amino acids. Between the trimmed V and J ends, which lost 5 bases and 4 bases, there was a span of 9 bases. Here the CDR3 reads CASSKQVYNEQFF. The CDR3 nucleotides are TGTGCCAGCAGTAAACAGGTGTACAATGAGCAGTTCTTC.

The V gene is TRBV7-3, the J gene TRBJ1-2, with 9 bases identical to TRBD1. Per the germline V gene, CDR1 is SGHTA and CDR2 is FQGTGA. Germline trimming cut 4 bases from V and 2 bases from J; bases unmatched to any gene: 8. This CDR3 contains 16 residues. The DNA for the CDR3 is TGTGCCAGCAGCTCGAGCGCCGGGACAGGGAACTATGGCTACACCTTC. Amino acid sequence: CASSSSAGTGNYGYTF.

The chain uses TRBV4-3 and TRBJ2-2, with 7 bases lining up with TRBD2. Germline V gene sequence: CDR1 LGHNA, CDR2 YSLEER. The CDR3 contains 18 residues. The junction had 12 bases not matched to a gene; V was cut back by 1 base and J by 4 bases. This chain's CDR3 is CASSQGAGGSGFTGELFF. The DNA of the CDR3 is TGCGCCAGCAGCCAAGGTGCGGGCGGGAGTGGGTTCACCGGGGAGCTGTTTTTT.

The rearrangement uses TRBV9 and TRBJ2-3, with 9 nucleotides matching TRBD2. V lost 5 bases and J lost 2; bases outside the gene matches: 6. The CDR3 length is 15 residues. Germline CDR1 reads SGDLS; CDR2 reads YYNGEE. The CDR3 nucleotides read TGTGCCAGCAGTGCGACTAGCGGAGACACAGATACGCAGTATTTT. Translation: CASSATSGDTDTQYF.

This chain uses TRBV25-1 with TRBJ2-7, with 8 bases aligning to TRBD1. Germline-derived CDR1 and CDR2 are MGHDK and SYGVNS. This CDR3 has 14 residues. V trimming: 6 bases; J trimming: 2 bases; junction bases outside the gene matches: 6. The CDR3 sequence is CASSQTGAPYEQYF. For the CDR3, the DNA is TGTGCCAGCAGCCAGACAGGGGCCCCCTACGAGCAGTACTTC.

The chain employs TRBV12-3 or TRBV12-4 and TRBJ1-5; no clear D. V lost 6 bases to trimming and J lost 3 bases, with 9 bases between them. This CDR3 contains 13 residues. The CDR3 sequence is CASSTKTNQPQHF. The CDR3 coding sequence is TGTGCCAGCAGCACAAAAACCAATCAGCCCCAGCATTTT.

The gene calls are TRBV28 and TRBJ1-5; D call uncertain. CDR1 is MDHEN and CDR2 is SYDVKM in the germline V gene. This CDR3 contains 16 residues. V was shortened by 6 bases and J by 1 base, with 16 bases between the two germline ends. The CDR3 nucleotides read TGTGCCAGCAGCAAACCTCGGACGGGGAGCAATCAGCCCCAGCATTTT. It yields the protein CASSKPRTGSNQPQHF.

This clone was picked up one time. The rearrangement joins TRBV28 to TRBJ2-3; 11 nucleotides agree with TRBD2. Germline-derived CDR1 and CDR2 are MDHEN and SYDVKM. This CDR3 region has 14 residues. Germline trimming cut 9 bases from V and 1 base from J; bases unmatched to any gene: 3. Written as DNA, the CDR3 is TGTGCCAGTGGGACTAGCGGAGGCACAGATACGCAGTATTTT. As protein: CASGTSGGTDTQYF.

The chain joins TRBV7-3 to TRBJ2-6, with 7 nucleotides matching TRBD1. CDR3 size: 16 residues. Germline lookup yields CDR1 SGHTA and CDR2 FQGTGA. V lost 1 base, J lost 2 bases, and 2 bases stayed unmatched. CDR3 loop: CASSLKGQAGANVLTF. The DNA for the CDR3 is TGTGCCAGCAGCTTAAAAGGACAGGCTGGGGCCAACGTCCTGACTTTC.

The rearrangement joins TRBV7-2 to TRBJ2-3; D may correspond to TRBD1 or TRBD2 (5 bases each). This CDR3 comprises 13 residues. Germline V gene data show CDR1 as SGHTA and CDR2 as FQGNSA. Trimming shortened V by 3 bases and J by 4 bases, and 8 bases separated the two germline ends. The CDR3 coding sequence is TGTGCCAGCAGCTTGGGGACCCCAGATACGCAGTATTTT. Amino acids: CASSLGTPDTQYF.

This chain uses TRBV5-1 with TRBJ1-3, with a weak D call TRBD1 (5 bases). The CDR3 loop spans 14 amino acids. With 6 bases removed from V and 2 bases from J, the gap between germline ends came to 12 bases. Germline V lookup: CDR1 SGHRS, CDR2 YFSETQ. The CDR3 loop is CASNEGSTGNTIYF. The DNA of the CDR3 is TGCGCCAGCAATGAGGGGAGCACTGGAAACACCATATATTTT.

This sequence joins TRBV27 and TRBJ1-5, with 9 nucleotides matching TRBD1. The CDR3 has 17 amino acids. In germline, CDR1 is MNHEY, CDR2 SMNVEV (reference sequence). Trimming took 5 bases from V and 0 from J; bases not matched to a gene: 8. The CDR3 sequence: CASSPRTGVGSNQPQHF. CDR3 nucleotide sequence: TGTGCCAGCAGTCCCCGGACAGGGGTTGGTAGCAATCAGCCCCAGCATTTT.

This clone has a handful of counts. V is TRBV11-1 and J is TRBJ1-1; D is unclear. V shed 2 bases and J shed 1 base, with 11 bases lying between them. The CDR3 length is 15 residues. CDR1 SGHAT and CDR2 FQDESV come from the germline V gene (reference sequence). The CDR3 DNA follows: TGTGCCAGCAGCTTAAATGCACAGAGGAACACTGAAGCTTTCTTT. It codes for CASSLNAQRNTEAFF.

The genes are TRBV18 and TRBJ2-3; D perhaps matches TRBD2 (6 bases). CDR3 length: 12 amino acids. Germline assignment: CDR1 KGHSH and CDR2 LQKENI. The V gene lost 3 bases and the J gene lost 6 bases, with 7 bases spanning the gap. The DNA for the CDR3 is TGTGCCAGCTCACCCCGGGAGGATACGCAGTATTTT. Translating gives CASSPREDTQYF.

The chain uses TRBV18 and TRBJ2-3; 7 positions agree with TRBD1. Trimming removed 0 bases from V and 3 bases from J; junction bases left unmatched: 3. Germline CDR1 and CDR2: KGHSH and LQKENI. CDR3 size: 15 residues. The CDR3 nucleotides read TGTGCCAGCTCACCACCAGGGGGCTGGACAGATACGCAGTATTTT. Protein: CASSPPGGWTDTQYF.

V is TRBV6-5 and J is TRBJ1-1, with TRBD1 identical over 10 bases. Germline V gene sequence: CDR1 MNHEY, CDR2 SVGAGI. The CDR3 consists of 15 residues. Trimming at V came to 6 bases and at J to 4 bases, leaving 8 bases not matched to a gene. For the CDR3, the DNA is TGTGCCAGCAGCTTAAGACAGGGGGCGGCCACTGAAGCTTTCTTT. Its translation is CASSLRQGAATEAFF.

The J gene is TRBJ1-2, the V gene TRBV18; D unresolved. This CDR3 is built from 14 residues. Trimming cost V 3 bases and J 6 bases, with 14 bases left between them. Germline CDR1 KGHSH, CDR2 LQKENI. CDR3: CASSPNQGRNGYTF. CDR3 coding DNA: TGTGCCAGCTCACCGAACCAAGGACGGAATGGCTACACCTTC.

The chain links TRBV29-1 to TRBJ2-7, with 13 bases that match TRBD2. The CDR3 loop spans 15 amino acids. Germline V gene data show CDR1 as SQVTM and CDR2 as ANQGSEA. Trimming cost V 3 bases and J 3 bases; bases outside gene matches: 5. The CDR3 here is CSVERTSGGLYEQYF. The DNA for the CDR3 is TGCAGCGTTGAGCGGACTAGCGGGGGCCTCTACGAGCAGTACTTC.

The CDR3 DNA reads TGCGCCAGCAGCCTAAGACCCCGGGACAGGGTGGACGAGCAGTACTTC. Its translation is CASSLRPRDRVDEQYF. The V gene is TRBV5-1, the J gene TRBJ2-7, with 9 nucleotides matching TRBD1. This CDR3 contains 16 residues. J lost 5 bases, V lost 4 bases, and 13 bases had no gene match. Germline V lookup: CDR1 SGHRS, CDR2 YFSETQ.

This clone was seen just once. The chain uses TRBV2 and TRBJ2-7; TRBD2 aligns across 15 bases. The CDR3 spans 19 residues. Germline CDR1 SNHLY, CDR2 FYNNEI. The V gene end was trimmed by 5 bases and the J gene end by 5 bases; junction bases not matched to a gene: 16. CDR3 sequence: CASSKDPGLAGGGRNEQYF. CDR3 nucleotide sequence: TGTGCCAGCAGTAAAGACCCGGGACTAGCGGGAGGCGGTAGGAACGAGCAGTACTTC.

CDR3 DNA sequence: TGTGCCAGCAGTTACTCGATCGGGGATCGGCAGCCCCAGCATTTT. Translating gives CASSYSIGDRQPQHF. The chain recombines TRBV6-2 or TRBV6-3 with TRBJ1-5; D gene ambiguous. Trimming left V 0 bases short and J 7 bases short, with 13 bases between. CDR1 is MNHEY, CDR2 SVGEGT, per germline. This CDR3 contains 15 residues.

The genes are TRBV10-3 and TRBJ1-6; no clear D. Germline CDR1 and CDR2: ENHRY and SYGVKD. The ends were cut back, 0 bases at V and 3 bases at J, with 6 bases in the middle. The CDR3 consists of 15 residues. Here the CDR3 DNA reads TGTGCCATCAGTGAGTCAGGCGGCTATAATTCACCCCTCCACTTT. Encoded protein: CAISESGGYNSPLHF.

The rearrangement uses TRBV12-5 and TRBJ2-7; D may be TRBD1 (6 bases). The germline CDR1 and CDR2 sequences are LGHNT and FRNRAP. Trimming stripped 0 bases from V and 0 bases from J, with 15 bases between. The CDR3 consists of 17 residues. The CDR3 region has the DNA TGTGCTAGTGGTTTGGTAACCGACAGGTTCAGCTCCTACGAGCAGTACTTC. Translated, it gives CASGLVTDRFSSYEQYF.